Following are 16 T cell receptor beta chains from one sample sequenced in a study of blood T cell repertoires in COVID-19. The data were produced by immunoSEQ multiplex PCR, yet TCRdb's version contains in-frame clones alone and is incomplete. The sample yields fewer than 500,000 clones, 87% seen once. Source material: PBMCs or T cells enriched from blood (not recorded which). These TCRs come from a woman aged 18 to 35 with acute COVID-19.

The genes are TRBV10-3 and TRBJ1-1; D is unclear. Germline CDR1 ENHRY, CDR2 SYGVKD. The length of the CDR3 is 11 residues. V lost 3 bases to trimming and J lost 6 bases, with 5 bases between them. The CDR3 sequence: CAISDHAEAFF. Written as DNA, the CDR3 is TGTGCCATCAGTGATCATGCTGAAGCTTTCTTT.

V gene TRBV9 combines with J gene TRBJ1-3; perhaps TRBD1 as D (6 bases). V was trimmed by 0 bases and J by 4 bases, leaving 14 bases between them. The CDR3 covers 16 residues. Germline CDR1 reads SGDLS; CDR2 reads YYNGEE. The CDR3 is CASSVEGRGAGNTIYF. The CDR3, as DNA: TGTGCCAGCAGCGTAGAAGGCAGGGGCGCGGGAAACACCATATATTTT.

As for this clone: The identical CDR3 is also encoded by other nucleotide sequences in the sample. The CDR3 region has the DNA TGTGCCAGCAGTGAGGGGGGTAACTATGGCTACACCTTC. Its protein product is CASSEGGNYGYTF. The V call is TRBV6-1, the J call TRBJ1-2, with D possibly TRBD1 on 5 matching bases. V gave up 3 bases and J gave up 1 base, with 6 bases separating them. CDR3 length: 13 amino acids. Germline V gives CDR1 MNHNS, CDR2 SASEGT.

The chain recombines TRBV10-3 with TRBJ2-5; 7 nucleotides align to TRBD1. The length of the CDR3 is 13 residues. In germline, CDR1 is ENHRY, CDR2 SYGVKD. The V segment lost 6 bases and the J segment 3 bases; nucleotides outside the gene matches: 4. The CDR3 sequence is CAISLGQKETQYF. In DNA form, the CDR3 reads TGTGCCATCAGCCTGGGACAGAAAGAGACCCAGTACTTC.

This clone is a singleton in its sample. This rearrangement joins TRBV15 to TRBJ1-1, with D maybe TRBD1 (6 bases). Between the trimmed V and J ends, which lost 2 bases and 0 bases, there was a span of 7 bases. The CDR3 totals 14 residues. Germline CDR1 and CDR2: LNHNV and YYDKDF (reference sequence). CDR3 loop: CATSRQGMNTEAFF. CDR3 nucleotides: TGTGCCACCAGCAGACAGGGGATGAACACTGAAGCTTTCTTT.

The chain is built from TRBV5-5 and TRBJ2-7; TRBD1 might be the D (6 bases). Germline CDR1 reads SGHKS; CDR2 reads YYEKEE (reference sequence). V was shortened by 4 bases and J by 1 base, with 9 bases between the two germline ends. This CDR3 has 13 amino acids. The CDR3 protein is CASSLGQSYEQYF. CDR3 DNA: TGTGCCAGCAGCCTCGGACAGTCCTACGAGCAGTACTTC.

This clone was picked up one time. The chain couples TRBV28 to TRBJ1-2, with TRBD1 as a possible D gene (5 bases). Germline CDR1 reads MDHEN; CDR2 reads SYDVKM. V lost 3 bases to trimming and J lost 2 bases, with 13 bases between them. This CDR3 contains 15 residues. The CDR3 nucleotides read TGTGCCAGCAGTTTGGGAAGGGGTCAAAACTATGGCTACACCTTC. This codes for CASSLGRGQNYGYTF.

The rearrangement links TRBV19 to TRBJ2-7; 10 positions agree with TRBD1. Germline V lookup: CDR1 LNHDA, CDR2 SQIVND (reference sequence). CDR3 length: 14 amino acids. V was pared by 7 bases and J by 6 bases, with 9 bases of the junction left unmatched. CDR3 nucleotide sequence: TGTGCCAGTACCCCGGGACAGGGGCTCGCCGAGCAGTACTTC. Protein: CASTPGQGLAEQYF.

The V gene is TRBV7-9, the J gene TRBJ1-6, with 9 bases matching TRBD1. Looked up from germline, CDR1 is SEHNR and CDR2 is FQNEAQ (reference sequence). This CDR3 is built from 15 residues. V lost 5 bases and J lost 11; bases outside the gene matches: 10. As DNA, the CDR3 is TGTGCCAGCAGCATGGGGGACAGGGTGGGGACACCCCTCCACTTT. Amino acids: CASSMGDRVGTPLHF.

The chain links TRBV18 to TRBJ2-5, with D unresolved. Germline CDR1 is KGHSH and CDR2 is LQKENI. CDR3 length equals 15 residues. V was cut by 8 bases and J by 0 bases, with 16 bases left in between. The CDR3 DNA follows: TGTGCCAGCCTTTCCCGGAACAGAAACCAAGAGACCCAGTACTTC. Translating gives CASLSRNRNQETQYF.

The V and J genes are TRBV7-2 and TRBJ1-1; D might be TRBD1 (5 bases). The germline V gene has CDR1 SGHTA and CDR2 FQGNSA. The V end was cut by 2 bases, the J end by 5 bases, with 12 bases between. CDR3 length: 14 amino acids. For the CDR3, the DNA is TGTGCCAGCAGCTTAACGCAGGGACTAACTGAAGCTTTCTTT. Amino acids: CASSLTQGLTEAFF.

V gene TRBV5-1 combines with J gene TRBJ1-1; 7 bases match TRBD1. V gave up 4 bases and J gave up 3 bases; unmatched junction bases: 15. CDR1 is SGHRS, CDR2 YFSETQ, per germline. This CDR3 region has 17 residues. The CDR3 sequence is CASSPQGDTYGDTEAFF. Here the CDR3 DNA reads TGCGCCAGCAGCCCCCAGGGGGACACCTATGGGGACACTGAAGCTTTCTTT. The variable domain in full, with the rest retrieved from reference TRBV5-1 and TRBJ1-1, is KAGVTQTPRYLIKTRGQQVTLSCSPISGHRSVSWYQQTPGQGLQFLFEYFSETQRNKGNFPGRFSGRQFSNSRSEMNVSTLELGDSALYLCASSPQGDTYGDTEAFFGQGTRLTVV.

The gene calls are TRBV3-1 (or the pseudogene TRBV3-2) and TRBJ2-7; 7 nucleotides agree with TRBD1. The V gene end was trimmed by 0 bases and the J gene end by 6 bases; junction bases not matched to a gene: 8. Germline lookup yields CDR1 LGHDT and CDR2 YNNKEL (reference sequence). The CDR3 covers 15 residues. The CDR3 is CASSQDRDRVAEQYF. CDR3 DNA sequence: TGTGCCAGCAGCCAAGATCGAGACAGGGTCGCCGAGCAGTACTTC.

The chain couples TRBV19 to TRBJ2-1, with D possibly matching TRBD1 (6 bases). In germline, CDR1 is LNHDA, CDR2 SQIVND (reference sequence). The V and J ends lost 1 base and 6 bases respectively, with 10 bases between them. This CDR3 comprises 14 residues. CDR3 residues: CASSIGGTPNEQFF. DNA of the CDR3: TGTGCCAGTAGTATAGGTGGGACACCCAATGAGCAGTTCTTC. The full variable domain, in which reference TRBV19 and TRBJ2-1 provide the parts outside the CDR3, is DGGITQSPKYLFRKEGQNVTLSCEQNLNHDAMYWYRQDPGQGLRLIYYSQIVNDFQKGDIAEGYSVSREKKESFPLTVTSAQKNPTAFYLCASSIGGTPNEQFFGPGTRLTVL.

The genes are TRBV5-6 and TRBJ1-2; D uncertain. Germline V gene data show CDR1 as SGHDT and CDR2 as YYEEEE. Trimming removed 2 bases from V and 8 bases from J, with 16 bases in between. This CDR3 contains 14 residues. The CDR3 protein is CASSLGLPLWGYTF. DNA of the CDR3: TGTGCCAGCAGCTTAGGACTGCCTCTGTGGGGCTACACCTTC.

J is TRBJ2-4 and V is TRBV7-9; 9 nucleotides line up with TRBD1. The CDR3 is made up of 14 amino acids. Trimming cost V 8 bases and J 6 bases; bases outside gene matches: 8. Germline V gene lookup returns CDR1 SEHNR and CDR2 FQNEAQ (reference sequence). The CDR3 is CASGPGTGTNIQYF. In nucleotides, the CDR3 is TGTGCCAGCGGACCCGGGACAGGGACAAACATTCAGTACTTC.